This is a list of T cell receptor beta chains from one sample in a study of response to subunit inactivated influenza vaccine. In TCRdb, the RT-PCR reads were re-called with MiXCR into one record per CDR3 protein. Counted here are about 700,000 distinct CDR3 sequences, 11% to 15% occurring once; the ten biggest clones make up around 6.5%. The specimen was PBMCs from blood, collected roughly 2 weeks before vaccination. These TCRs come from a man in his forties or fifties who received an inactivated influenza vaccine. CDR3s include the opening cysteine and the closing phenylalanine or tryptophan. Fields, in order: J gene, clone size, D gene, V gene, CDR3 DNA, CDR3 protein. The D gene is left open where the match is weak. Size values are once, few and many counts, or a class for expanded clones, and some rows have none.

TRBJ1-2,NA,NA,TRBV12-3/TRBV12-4,TGTGCCAGCAGTTTATTTCTCGGGACAAGGGAATACAACTTC,CASSLFLGTREYNF
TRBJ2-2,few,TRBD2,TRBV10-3,TGTGCCATCAGTGGGTGGCTAGCGGCAAACACCGGGGAGCTGTTTTTT,CAISGWLAANTGELFF
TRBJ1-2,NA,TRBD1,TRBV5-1,TGCGCCAGCAGCCCCCGGGACAGCGGTTACTATGGCTACACCTTC,CASSPRDSGYYGYTF
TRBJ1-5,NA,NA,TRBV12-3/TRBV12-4,TGTGCCAGCAGTTTCTCAGGGTATCAGCCCCAGCATTTT,CASSFSGYQPQHF
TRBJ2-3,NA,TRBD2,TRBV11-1,TGTGCCAGCAGCTTAGCAGGGTTTTGGGGACTAGCGGGAGGAGGGAACACAGATACGCAGTATTTT,CASSLAGFWGLAGGGNTDTQYF
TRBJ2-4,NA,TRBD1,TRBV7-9,TGTGCCAGCAGCCCAGGGGGCGCATGGAACATTCAGTACTTC,CASSPGGAWNIQYF
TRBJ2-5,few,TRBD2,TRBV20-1,TGCAGTGCTAGAGTATGGGGGGGGAAAGAGACCCAGTACTTC,CSARVWGGKETQYF
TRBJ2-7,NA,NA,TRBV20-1,TGCAGTGCTAGAGTTCGGGGGCAGGTCGTCTACTACGAGCAGTACTTC,CSARVRGQVVYYEQYF
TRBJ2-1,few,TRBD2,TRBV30,TGTGCCTGGAGTAATGTAGCGGGAGGGGGGCAGTTCTTC,CAWSNVAGGGQFF
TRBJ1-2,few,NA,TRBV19,TGTGCCAGTAGTATCCATACGGGGATTTATGGCTACACCTTC,CASSIHTGIYGYTF
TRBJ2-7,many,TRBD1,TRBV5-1,TGCGCCAGCAGCTTACCGGGACAGGGAGCCTACGAGCAGTACTTC,CASSLPGQGAYEQYF
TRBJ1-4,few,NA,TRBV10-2,TGCGCCAGCAGAGGACGGCTGAATGAAAAACTGTTTTTT,CASRGRLNEKLFF
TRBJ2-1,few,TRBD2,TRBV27,TGTGCCAGCAGTTTATCTCAGGGACTAGGTTATGAGCAGTTCTTC,CASSLSQGLGYEQFF
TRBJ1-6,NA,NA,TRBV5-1,TGCGCCAGCAGCCGGACGGGTATTCAAGAACCCCTCCACTTT,CASSRTGIQEPLHF
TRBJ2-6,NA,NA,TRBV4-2,TGTGCCAGCAGCCCCCTTGAGGACTATGGGGCCAACGTCCTGACTTTC,CASSPLEDYGANVLTF
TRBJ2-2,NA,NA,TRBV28,TGTGCCAGCATGGGCCTTAGCGGACCGAACACCGGGGAGCTGTTTTTT,CASMGLSGPNTGELFF
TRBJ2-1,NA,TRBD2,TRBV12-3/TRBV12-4,TGTGCCAGCAGCTTGAGTAGCGGGGAGCAGTTCTTC,CASSLSSGEQFF
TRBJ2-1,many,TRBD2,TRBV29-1,TGCAGCGTATCTTTAGCGGGAGGATCCTACAATGAGCAGTTCTTC,CSVSLAGGSYNEQFF
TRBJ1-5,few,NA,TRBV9,TGTGCCAGCGGAAGGGGGGGGGTTCAGCCCCAGCATTTT,CASGRGGVQPQHF
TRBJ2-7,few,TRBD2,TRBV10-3,TGTGCCATCAGTGAGCCCGGGACTAGCGGGAGTAATGAGCAGTACTTC,CAISEPGTSGSNEQYF